These 25 T cell receptor beta chains originate from one sample sequenced in a study of T cells expressing NK-cell markers. TCRdb re-called the 5' RACE reads and gives one entry per CDR3 protein, without DNA. This sample lists about 260,000 distinct CDR3 sequences; its ten largest clones have around 4.3%. The sequencing sample was made of blood T cells: a sorted CD56 or NKG2C T cell subset, CD4+ or CD8+ T cells, or bulk PBMC T cells (not recorded which). Receptors originate from a woman aged 18-70 years in good health.

The chain has TRBV4-3 and TRBJ2-5; the TCRdb D gene call, TRBD1, has no DNA to confirm it. CDR1 LGHNA and CDR2 YSLEER come from the germline V gene. The CDR3 loop spans 16 amino acids. CDR3 sequence reads: CASSQGGTGGQETQYF.

The chain recombines TRBV6-6 with TRBJ2-5. Germline V lookup: CDR1 MNHNY, CDR2 SVGAGI (reference sequence). The CDR3 runs 13 residues. CDR3 sequence reads: CAVVSGFNKTQYF.

The chain recombines TRBV29-1 with TRBJ2-5; checking the TCRdb D call of TRBD1 is not possible without DNA. CDR1 is SQVTM and CDR2 is ANQGSEA in the germline V gene. The CDR3 covers 13 residues. The CDR3 sequence: CSLAKGAGETQYF.

V usage is TRBV18 and J usage is TRBJ2-7. Germline V CDR1 and CDR2: KGHSH, LQKENI. The CDR3 contains 15 residues. The CDR3 here is CASSPPGYGSYEQYF.

The rearrangement uses TRBV28 and TRBJ1-2; the TRBD1 assignment by TCRdb is unverifiable without DNA. Germline CDR1 is MDHEN and CDR2 is SYDVKM. The length of the CDR3 is 14 residues. CDR3 region: CASSLGTGPRGYTF.

V gene TRBV24-1 combines with J gene TRBJ2-2; checking the TCRdb D call of TRBD2 is not possible without DNA. Germline V gene sequence: CDR1 KGHDR, CDR2 SFDVKD. This CDR3 region has 14 residues. CDR3 in amino acids: CATARDSPSGELFF.

The V and J genes are TRBV6-1 and TRBJ1-4. This CDR3 spans 16 amino acids. Germline CDR1 MNHNS, CDR2 SASEGT. CDR3 amino acids: CASSARRTGTNEKLFF.

The rearrangement links TRBV7-2 to TRBJ2-1; TCRdb indicates TRBD2, and absent DNA this call remains unverified. The CDR3 is 15 amino acids. Germline CDR1 SGHTA, CDR2 FQGNSA. The CDR3 reads CASSTSPGLPNEQFF.

V gene TRBV5-1 combines with J gene TRBJ2-2. The CDR3 contains 14 residues. Germline V gives CDR1 SGHRS, CDR2 YFSETQ. The CDR3 here is CASTGRTNTGELFF. Using reference TRBV5-1 and TRBJ2-2 for the parts outside the CDR3, the full variable domain is KAGVTQTPRYLIKTRGQQVTLSCSPISGHRSVSWYQQTPGQGLQFLFEYFSETQRNKGNFPGRFSGRQFSNSRSEMNVSTLELGDSALYLCASTGRTNTGELFFGEGSRLTVL.

The chain uses TRBV6-5 and TRBJ2-7; TCRdb's D gene call, TRBD2, goes unchecked for lack of DNA. Germline-derived CDR1 and CDR2 are MNHEY and SVGAGI. The CDR3 has 18 residues. CDR3 region: CASSYSDGTSGSSYEQYF.

The genes are TRBV6-1 and TRBJ1-5; absent DNA, TCRdb's TRBD1 call cannot be checked. Germline CDR1 MNHNS, CDR2 SASEGT. The CDR3 sequence is 17 residues long. CDR3 loop: CASKPNTRGQGNQPQHF.

The J gene is TRBJ1-6, the V gene TRBV25-1. The CDR3 has 14 amino acids. Germline lookup yields CDR1 MGHDK and CDR2 SYGVNS. CDR3 amino acids: CASRTGTSNSPLHF. The variable domain in full, with the rest retrieved from reference TRBV25-1 and TRBJ1-6, is EADIYQTPRYLVIGTGKKITLECSQTMGHDKMYWYQQDPGMELHLIHYSYGVNSTEKGDLSSESTVSRIRTEHFPLTLESARPSHTSQYLCASRTGTSNSPLHFGNGTRLTVT.

CDR3 in amino acids: CASSPRRGSEQFF. V and J are TRBV11-1 and TRBJ2-1; TCRdb outputs TRBD2, but without DNA this stays unchecked. CDR1 SGHAT and CDR2 FQDESV come from the germline V gene (reference sequence). CDR3 length equals 13 residues.

The V call is TRBV5-1, the J call TRBJ1-3; with no DNA, the TCRdb D assignment of TRBD1 cannot be verified. Germline V CDR1 and CDR2: SGHRS, YFSETQ. CDR3 length equals 16 residues. CDR3 loop: CASSLIFGGPGNTIYF.

J is TRBJ2-1 and V is TRBV27; the TRBD2 assignment by TCRdb is unverifiable without DNA. Germline V gene lookup returns CDR1 MNHEY and CDR2 SMNVEV (reference sequence). The CDR3 sequence is 15 residues long. The CDR3 loop is CASTPGLAGGYEQFF.

V gene TRBV12-3 or TRBV12-4 combines with J gene TRBJ2-7; with no DNA, the TCRdb D assignment of TRBD1 cannot be verified. The CDR3 length is 15 residues. The CDR3 region is CASSLDTLSSYEQYF.

The chain joins TRBV7-3 to TRBJ2-2. Looked up from germline, CDR1 is SGHTA and CDR2 is FQGTGA. This CDR3 spans 15 amino acids. This chain's CDR3 is CASSLKRQNTGELFF.

The chain joins TRBV7-2 to TRBJ1-2; the D gene TCRdb calls, TRBD1, cannot be checked with no DNA. Germline V gives CDR1 SGHTA, CDR2 FQGNSA. The length of the CDR3 is 14 residues. The CDR3 sequence is CASSPGRGESGYTF.

This chain's CDR3 is CASSYPIGSGNQPQHF. The gene calls are TRBV6-5 and TRBJ1-5; absent DNA, TCRdb's TRBD1 call cannot be checked. The length of the CDR3 is 16 residues. In germline, CDR1 is MNHEY, CDR2 SVGAGI.

The chain combines TRBV12-3 or TRBV12-4 with TRBJ2-1; the D gene TCRdb calls, TRBD1, cannot be checked with no DNA. This CDR3 is 17 amino acids long. The chain's CDR3 is CASSFRAGGTPSGEQFF.

The chain combines TRBV28 with TRBJ2-7. The germline CDR1 and CDR2 sequences are MDHEN and SYDVKM. The CDR3 extends over 14 amino acids. CDR3 region: CASSLFGDSYEQYF.

V and J are TRBV28 and TRBJ2-5; the D call of TRBD2 rests on TCRdb alone, since no DNA is present to check it. The CDR3 is 16 residues long. Germline CDR1 MDHEN, CDR2 SYDVKM. The CDR3 region is CASSNSLAGGGETQYF.

J is TRBJ1-4 and V is TRBV6-2 or TRBV6-3; the D call from TCRdb, TRBD1, cannot be confirmed without DNA. The germline V gene has CDR1 MNHEY and CDR2 SVGEGT. The CDR3 covers 18 residues. The CDR3 protein is CASSYSSGQAATNEKLFF.

V is TRBV11-2 and J is TRBJ2-1; the D call of TRBD1 rests on TCRdb alone, since no DNA is present to check it. Germline V gene lookup returns CDR1 SGHAT and CDR2 FQNNGV. This CDR3 contains 18 residues. The CDR3 loop is CASSPEPNRVGHLNEQFF.

The CDR3 loop is CASSIGRSTNEKLFF. The V and J genes are TRBV7-2 and TRBJ1-4. The germline gives CDR1 SGHTA, CDR2 FQGNSA. This CDR3 comprises 15 residues.